This T cell receptor beta chain was obtained from a study of blood T cell repertoires in COVID-19. Seattle cases were enrolled at active infection and followed longitudinally. Trimming took 5 bases from V and 4 from J; bases not matched to a gene: 10. The germline CDR1 and CDR2 sequences are MNHEY and SVGAGI. The CDR3 runs 15 residues. A word on this clone: The sample has other DNA sequences that encode this CDR3 too.

Authors' processing steps: Researchers report that nucleated cell counts were estimated from reference gene primer amplification. Only in-frame clones appear in the TCRdb table, and some are missing; sequencing was by immunoSEQ multiplex PCR. V and J calls and clone size follow that table, whereas D and trimming were derived from the DNA. The repertoire consists of some 300,000 clones, with around 90% occurring once and the leading ten covering around 0.93%. Sample: peripheral blood. The rearrangement links TRBV6-5 to TRBJ1-1; 7 bases agree with TRBD1. This receptor was taken from a woman aged 40 to 50 with COVID-19, enrolled during active disease. The CDR3 DNA is TGTGCCAGCAGTACCGGTACAGGGGCGACCACTGAAGCTTTCTTT. Protein sequence: CASSTGTGATTEAFF.